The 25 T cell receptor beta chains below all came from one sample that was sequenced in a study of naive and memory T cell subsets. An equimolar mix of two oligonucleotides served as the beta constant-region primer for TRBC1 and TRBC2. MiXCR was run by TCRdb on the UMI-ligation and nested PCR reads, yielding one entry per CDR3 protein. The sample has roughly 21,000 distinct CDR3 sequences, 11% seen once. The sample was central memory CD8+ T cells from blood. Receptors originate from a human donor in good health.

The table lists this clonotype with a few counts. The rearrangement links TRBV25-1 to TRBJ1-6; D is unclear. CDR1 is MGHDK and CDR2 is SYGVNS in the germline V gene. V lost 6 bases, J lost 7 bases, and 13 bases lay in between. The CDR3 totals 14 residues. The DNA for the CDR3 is TGTGCCAGCAGATCCTCATGGGCCAATTCACCCCTCCACTTT. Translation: CASRSSWANSPLHF.

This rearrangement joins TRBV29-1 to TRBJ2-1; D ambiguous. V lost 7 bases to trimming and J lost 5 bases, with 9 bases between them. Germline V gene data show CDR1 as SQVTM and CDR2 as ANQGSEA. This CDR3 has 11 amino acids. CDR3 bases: TGCAGCGCTGGGATCGACAATGAGCAGTTCTTC. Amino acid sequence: CSAGIDNEQFF.

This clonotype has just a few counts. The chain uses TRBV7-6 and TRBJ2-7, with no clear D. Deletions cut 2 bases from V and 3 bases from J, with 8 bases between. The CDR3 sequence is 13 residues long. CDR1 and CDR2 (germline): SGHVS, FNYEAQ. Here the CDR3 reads CASSLYSSYEQYF. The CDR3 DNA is TGTGCCAGCAGCTTATATAGCAGCTACGAGCAGTACTTC.

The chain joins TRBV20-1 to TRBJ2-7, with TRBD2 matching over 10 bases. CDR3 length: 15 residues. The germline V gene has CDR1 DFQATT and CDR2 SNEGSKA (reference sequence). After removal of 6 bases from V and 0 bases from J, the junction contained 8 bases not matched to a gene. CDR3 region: CSALLAGGDSYEQYF. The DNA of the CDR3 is TGCAGTGCCTTATTAGCGGGAGGAGACTCCTACGAGCAGTACTTC.

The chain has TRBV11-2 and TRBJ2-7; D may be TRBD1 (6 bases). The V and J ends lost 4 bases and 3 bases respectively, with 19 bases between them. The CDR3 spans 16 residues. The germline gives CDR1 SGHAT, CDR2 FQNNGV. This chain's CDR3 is CASSSLGQPGIYEQYF. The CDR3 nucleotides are TGTGCCAGCAGCTCGTTGGGACAACCTGGGATCTACGAGCAGTACTTC.

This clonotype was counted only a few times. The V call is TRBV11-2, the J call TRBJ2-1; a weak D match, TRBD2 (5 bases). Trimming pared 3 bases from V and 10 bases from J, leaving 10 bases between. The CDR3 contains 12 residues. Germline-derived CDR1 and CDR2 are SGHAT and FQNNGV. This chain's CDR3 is CASSFQTGEQFF. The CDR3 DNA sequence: TGTGCCAGCAGCTTCCAGACGGGAGAGCAGTTCTTC.

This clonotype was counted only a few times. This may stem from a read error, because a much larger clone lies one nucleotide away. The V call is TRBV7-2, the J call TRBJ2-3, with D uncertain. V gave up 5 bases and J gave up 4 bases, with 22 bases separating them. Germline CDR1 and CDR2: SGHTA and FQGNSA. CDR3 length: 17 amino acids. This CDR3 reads CASSPPLVRAIADTQYF. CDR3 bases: TGTGCCAGCAGCCCACCTCTTGTGCGAGCCATTGCAGATACGCAGTATTTT.

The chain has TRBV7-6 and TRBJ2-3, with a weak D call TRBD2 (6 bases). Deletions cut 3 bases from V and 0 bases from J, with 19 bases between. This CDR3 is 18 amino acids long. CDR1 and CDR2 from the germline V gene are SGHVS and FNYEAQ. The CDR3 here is CASSFRRNRDSSTDTQYF. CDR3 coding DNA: TGTGCCAGCAGCTTTAGGAGGAACCGGGACTCTAGCACAGATACGCAGTATTTT.

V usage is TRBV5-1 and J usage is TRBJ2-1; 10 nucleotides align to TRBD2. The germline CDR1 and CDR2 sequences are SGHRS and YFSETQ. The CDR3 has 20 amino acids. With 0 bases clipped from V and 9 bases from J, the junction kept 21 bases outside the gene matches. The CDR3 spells CASSLAGPRSDSGRPGEQFF. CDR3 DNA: TGCGCCAGCAGCTTGGCCGGCCCGAGGTCCGATAGCGGGAGGCCGGGTGAGCAGTTCTTC.

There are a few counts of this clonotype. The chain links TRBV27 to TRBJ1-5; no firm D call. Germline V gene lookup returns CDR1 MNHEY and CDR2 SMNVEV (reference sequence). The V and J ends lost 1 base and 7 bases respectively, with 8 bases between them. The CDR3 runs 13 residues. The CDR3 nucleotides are TGTGCCAGCAGTTTATACAGTACCCAGCCCCAGCATTTT. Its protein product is CASSLYSTQPQHF.

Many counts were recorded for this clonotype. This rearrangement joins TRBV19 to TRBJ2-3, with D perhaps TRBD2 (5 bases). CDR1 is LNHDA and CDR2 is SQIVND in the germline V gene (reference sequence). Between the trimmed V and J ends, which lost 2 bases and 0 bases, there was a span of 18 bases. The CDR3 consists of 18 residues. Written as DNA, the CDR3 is TGTGCCAGTAGTATAAAGGGCCCGAGCGGCACTAGCACAGATACGCAGTATTTT. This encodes CASSIKGPSGTSTDTQYF.

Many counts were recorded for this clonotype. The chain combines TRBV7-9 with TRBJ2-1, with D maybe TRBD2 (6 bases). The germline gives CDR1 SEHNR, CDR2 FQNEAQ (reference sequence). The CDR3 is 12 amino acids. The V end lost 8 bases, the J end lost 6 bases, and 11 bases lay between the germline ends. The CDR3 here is CASEVGGNEQFF. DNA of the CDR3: TGTGCCAGCGAGGTGGGGGGCAATGAGCAGTTCTTC.

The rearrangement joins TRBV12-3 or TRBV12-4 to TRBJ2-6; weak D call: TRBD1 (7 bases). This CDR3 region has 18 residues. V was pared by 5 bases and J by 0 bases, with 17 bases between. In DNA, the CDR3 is TGTGCCAGCAGTCCCGGCGGGACAGAGACCTCTGGGGCCAACGTCCTGACTTTC. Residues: CASSPGGTETSGANVLTF.

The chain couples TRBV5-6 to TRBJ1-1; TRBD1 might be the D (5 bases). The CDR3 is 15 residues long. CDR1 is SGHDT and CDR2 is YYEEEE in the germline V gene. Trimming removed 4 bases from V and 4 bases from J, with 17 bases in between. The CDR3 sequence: CASSIGHELGTEAFF. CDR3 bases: TGTGCCAGCAGCATCGGACATGAGTTGGGCACTGAAGCTTTCTTT.

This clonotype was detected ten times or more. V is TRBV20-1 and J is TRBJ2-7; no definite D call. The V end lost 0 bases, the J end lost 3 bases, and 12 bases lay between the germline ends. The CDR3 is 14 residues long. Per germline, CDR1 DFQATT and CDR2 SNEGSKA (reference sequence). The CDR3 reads CSARDDGSVYEQYF. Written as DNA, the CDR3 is TGCAGTGCTAGAGATGACGGGTCTGTCTACGAGCAGTACTTC.

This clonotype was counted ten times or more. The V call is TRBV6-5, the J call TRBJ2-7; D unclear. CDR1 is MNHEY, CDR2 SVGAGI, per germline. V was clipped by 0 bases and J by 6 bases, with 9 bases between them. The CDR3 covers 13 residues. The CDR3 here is CASSYSGNSEQYF. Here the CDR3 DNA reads TGTGCCAGCAGTTACTCCGGTAACAGCGAGCAGTACTTC.

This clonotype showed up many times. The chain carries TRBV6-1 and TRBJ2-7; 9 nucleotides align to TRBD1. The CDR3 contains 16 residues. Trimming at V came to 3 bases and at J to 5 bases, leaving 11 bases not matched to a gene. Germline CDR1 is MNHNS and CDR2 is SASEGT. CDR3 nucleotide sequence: TGTGCCAGCAGTGAGAATGTCGGGACAGGGTTCCACGAGCAGTACTTC. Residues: CASSENVGTGFHEQYF.

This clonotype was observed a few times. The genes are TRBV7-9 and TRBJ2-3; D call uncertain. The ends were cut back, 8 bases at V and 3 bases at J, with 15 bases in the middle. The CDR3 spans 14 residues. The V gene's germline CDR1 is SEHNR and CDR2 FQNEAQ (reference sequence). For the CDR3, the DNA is TGTGCCAGCCGTGGAGAGAGTCGAACAGATACGCAGTATTTT. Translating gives CASRGESRTDTQYF.

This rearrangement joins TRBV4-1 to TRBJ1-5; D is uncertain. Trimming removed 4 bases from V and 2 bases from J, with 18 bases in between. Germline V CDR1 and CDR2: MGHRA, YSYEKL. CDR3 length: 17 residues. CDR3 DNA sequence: TGCGCCAGCAGCCTCGAGGAGCAGCGGCGGGGCAATCAGCCCCAGCATTTT. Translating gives CASSLEEQRRGNQPQHF.

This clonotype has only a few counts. The CDR3 DNA follows: TGTGCTAGTGGGGAACAGGGCTCCTACGAGCAGTACTTC. It yields the protein CASGEQGSYEQYF. This rearrangement joins TRBV12-5 to TRBJ2-7; TRBD1 is a possible D gene (6 bases). CDR3 length: 13 residues. CDR1 is LGHNT, CDR2 FRNRAP, per germline. V lost 6 bases and J lost 0, with 9 bases in between.

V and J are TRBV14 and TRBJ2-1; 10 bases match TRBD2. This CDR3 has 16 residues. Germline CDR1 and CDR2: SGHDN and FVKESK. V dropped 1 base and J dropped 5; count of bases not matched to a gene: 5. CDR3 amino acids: CASSQAGLADNNEQFF. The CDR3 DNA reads TGTGCCAGCAGCCAAGCAGGACTAGCGGACAACAATGAGCAGTTCTTC.

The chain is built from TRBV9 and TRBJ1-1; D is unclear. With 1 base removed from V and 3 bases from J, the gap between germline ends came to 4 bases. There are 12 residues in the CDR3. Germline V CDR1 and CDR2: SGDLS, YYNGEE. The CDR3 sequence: CASSVSDTEAFF. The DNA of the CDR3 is TGTGCCAGCAGCGTATCCGACACTGAAGCTTTCTTT.

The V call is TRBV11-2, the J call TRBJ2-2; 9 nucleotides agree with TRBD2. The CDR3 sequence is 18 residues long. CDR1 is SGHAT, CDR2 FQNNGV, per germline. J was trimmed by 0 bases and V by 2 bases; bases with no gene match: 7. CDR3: CASSLNSGRSPNTGELFF. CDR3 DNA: TGTGCCAGCAGCTTAAACAGCGGGAGGTCCCCGAACACCGGGGAGCTGTTTTTT.

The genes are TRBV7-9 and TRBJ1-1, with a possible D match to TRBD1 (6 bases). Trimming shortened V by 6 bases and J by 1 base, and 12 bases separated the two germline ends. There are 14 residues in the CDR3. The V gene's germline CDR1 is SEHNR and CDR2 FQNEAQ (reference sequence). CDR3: CASRTPQGNTEAFF. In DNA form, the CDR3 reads TGTGCCAGCAGAACCCCACAGGGGAACACTGAAGCTTTCTTT. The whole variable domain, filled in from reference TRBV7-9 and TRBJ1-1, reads DTGVSQNPRHKITKRGQNVTFRCDPISEHNRLYWYRQTLGQGPEFLTYFQNEAQLEKSRLLSDRFSAERPKGSFSTLEIQRTEQGDSAMYLCASRTPQGNTEAFFGQGTRLTVV.

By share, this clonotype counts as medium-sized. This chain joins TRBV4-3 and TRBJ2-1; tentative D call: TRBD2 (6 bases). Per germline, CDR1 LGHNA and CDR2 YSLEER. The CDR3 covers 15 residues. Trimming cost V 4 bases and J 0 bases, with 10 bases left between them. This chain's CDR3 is CASSPRGSSYNEQFF. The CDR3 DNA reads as TGCGCCAGCAGCCCCCGGGGGAGCTCCTACAATGAGCAGTTCTTC.